Sequencing of this T cell receptor (beta chain) was carried out in a study of fetal regulatory T cell absence and autoimmunity. This CDR3 has 13 residues. J was trimmed by 6 bases and V by 0 bases; bases with no gene match: 2. Germline CDR1 is SGDLS and CDR2 is YYNGEE. The assay was run at survey level. Generated by immunoSEQ multiplex PCR, the TCRdb table keeps only in-frame clones and is missing some. The profile shows 95,000 to 100,000 clones, roughly 78% of them singletons. This clone was seen more than once but under ten times. What it binds is not known. Study-wide findings and caveats: In IPEX, the enrichment was taken to support antigen-driven autoimmunity before birth.

The sequence was collected from a male donor with IPEX syndrome. The V call is TRBV9, the J call TRBJ2-7; 8 bases fit TRBD2. The sequenced material came from pancreas tissue. CDR3 bases: TGTGCCAGCAGCGTAGAACGGGGGGGCGAGCAGTACTTC. This gives the protein CASSVERGGEQYF.